These T cell receptor beta chains were read from a single sample in a study of T cells in Graves' hyperthyroidism and ophthalmopathy. TCRdb recomputed calls from the multiplex PCR reads with MiXCR, one row per CDR3 protein. Of 200,000 to 250,000 distinct CDR3 sequences in the sample, around 19% were seen once. The sample comprised blood. The receptors shown here come from a middle-aged man with Graves' hyperthyroidism. Both conserved end residues are part of each CDR3. The D gene is left open where the match is weak. Clone size is shown for a subset of rows, as once, few, many or a class of expanded clone.

- TRBV7-9 17 - CASSPWSDYSLRYEQYF
- TRBV7-2 14 - CASSLFQGADTQYF
TRBD1 TRBV12-3/TRBV12-4 15 - CASCSTGGGNQPQHF
- TRBV19 14 few CASSSQGGGSPLHF
- TRBV10-3 14 - CAIKDSSSGNTIYF
- TRBV7-2 17 - CASSLGLASGTGETQYF
- TRBV4-2 16 - CASSQDRRGASDTQYF
TRBD1 TRBV10-1 13 - CASTGTVNSPLHF
TRBD2 TRBV4-2 17 - CASSQVVASGGTYEQYF
TRBD2 TRBV20-1 18 many CSARAITSGGGSTDTQYF
- TRBV12-3/TRBV12-4 15 many CASSLGNSNTGELFF
- TRBV5-6 15 many CASSLSWTYTGELFF
- TRBV27 12 many CASSLWQGEQYF
- TRBV6-5 14 - CASSYRSRVYEQYF
- TRBV29-1 13 few CSVEGPEMGGYTF
TRBD2 TRBV20-1 14 - CSARSLAGIYEQYF
TRBD2 TRBV20-1 17 many CSARVPWQGGLVETQYF
- TRBV7-9 14 many CASSKQGQNYEQYF
- TRBV11-2 15 many CASSQIQGTRSPLHF
- TRBV6-1 16 many CASSEAGLFSGNTIYF
TRBD1 TRBV11-1 14 many CASSRDRDSTEAFF
- TRBV7-9 18 few CASSLGWGSSHTNTEAFF
TRBD2 TRBV28 18 many CASSFTLAGEAGVDTQYF
- TRBV25-1 16 - CAGSELRGAGTDTQYF
- TRBV29-1 10 many CSLGETEAFF
- TRBV20-1 13 many CSAEVDRSTEAFF
TRBD1 TRBV20-1 15 many CSARGRGQGTYEQYF
- TRBV19 14 few CASSVRAVRNEQFF
TRBD2 TRBV11-2 18 many CASSLVVRSGGVSDTQYF
- TRBV7-2 11 few CASSPRQVLTF
- TRBV3-1 13 many CASSQGVRNTIYF
- TRBV7-9 14 many CASSSWGDGEKLFF
TRBD2 TRBV19 18 many CASSMGLAGGSSYNEQFF
- TRBV5-1 14 - CASSLSTGPNTIYF
TRBD1 TRBV19 16 - CASSIPPTGTNTEAFF
- TRBV6-5 14 - CASSYSRFGQPQHF
- TRBV3-1 12 once CACKGDIETQYF
- TRBV20-1 16 few CSASRSARGTNQPQHF
TRBD1 TRBV7-2 15 many CASSLGTGVVSPLHF
- TRBV7-2 15 many CASSLEAGPTGELFF
TRBD1 TRBV5-4 15 few CASSLALDRADGAFF
- TRBV27 13 few CASSLSPNQPQHF
- TRBV19 14 few CASSWNGENSPLHF
- TRBV9 16 few CASSVERGHGRNEQFF
- TRBV6-2/TRBV6-3 13 many CASTRRGDTEAFF
TRBD1 TRBV5-1 14 - CASSHRGTNEKLFF
- TRBV6-1 14 few CASSEAGEVNTIYF
- TRBV30 13 many CAWSDRAAGGYTF
- TRBV7-2 15 - CASSSRAAGVGEQYF
- TRBV7-8 15 few CASSLRASSGNTIYF
TRBD2 TRBV6-1 15 many CASSEGLAAYNEQFF
- TRBV5-8 14 few CASSNRGAGNTIYF
TRBD1 TRBV2 19 - CASTERDRRTGVSNTEAFF
TRBD1 TRBV6-1 14 many CASRLQGSSYEQYF
- TRBV4-1 14 - CASSQRDYNEKLFF